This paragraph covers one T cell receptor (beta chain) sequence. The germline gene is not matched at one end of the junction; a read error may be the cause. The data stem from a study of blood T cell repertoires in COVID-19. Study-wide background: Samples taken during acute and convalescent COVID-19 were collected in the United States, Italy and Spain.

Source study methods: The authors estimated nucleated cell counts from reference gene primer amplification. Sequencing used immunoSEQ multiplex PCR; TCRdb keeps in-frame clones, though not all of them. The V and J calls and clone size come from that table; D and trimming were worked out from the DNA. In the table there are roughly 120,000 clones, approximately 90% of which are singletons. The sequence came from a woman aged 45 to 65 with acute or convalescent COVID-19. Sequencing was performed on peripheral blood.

In nucleotides, the CDR3 is TGTGCCTGGGGTGTGGGCCGCAATTCACCCCTCCACTTT. Amino acid sequence: CAWGVGRNSPLHF. This sequence joins TRBV30 and TRBJ1-6; D ambiguous. The germline V gene encodes CDR1 GTSNPN and CDR2 SVGIG (reference sequence). The CDR3 has 13 residues.